The rows below give T cell receptor beta chains drawn from one sample of a study of T-cell memory formation after mild COVID-19. TCRdb recomputed calls from the 5' RACE reads with MiXCR, one row per CDR3 protein. This sample carries around 53,000 distinct CDR3 sequences, 12% of them seen once, and the ten largest clones take around 23%. Source material: PBMCs or a T cell subset sorted from them (not recorded which). The receptors here all came from a man in his late teens or twenties who had mild COVID-19 (a few samples of this study predate the infection). Cell type and time point are not known. Both conserved end residues are part of each CDR3. A D gene is named only where the DNA matches it firmly. Part of the rows lack a size; the others show once, few, many or a class for expanded clones.

j_gene | v_gene | abundance | d_gene | CDR3nt | CDR3aa
TRBJ1-3 | TRBV12-3/TRBV12-4 | many | . | TGTGCCAGCAGCGAAGGACAGAGAAACACCATATATTTT | CASSEGQRNTIYF
TRBJ1-1 | TRBV12-5 | . | . | TGTGCTAGTGGTTTACTTGTATGGGGCGAAGCTTTCTTT | CASGLLVWGEAFF
TRBJ2-3 | TRBV19 | many | TRBD2 | TGTGCCAGTAGTATAAGGCGGGGGGGCCTAGATACGCAGTATTTT | CASSIRRGGLDTQYF
TRBJ2-3 | TRBV18 | . | . | TGTGCCAGCTCATTGGGGTCGTCAGGAGATACGCAGTATTTT | CASSLGSSGDTQYF
TRBJ1-5 | TRBV12-3/TRBV12-4 | . | TRBD1 | TGTGCCAGCAGTTTAGCGGACAGGGTGAGGCAGCCCCAGCATTTT | CASSLADRVRQPQHF
TRBJ2-3 | TRBV6-4 | many | TRBD2 | TGTGCCAGCAGTGAGGGACTAGCGGGGGGGCCAGATACGCAGTATTTT | CASSEGLAGGPDTQYF
TRBJ2-5 | TRBV18 | . | TRBD2 | TGTGCCAGCTCACCACGGCGGGGGACGGGCGAGTACTTC | CASSPRRGTGEYF
TRBJ2-7 | TRBV3-1 | many | TRBD1 | TGTGCCAGCAGCCAACTGGACAGGACGATCAGCGAGCAGTACTTC | CASSQLDRTISEQYF
TRBJ2-7 | TRBV6-2/TRBV6-3 | many | . | TGTGCCAGCAGTTACAGTCCGGCGGCCTTCTACGAGCAGTACTTC | CASSYSPAAFYEQYF
TRBJ2-1 | TRBV6-5 | . | TRBD2 | TGTGCCAGCAGATCCGGGACTAGAACGGGTGAGCAGTTCTTC | CASRSGTRTGEQFF
TRBJ2-7 | TRBV18 | many | . | TGTGCCAGCTCACCAGCTGGATACGAGCAGTACTTC | CASSPAGYEQYF
TRBJ2-1 | TRBV5-4 | . | . | . | CASSFGPGDNEQFF
TRBJ1-1 | TRBV7-8 | . | TRBD1 | TGTGCCACCCGGAGGGGGACAGGGGAGAACACTGAAGCTTTCTTT | CATRRGTGENTEAFF
TRBJ2-1 | TRBV4-2 | . | . | TGTGCCAGCAGCCAAGGAACACTTGGAGAGCAGTTATTC | CASSQGTLGEQLF
TRBJ1-5 | TRBV6-5 | few | . | TGTGCCAGCAGTTTGAAGTGGGCGGCCGCTCAGCCCCAGCATTTT | CASSLKWAAAQPQHF
TRBJ2-3 | TRBV7-2 | many | . | TGTGCCAGCAGCCGAGAGGGGAGGGGGGGCACCCCAGCGACAGATACGCAGTATTTT | CASSREGRGGTPATDTQYF
TRBJ2-5 | TRBV6-2/TRBV6-3 | few | TRBD1 | TGTGCCAGCAGCTCGGACAGGGGGACGTGGGAGACCCAGTACTTC | CASSSDRGTWETQYF
TRBJ1-4 | TRBV7-2 | few | . | TGTGCCAGCAGCTTAGTGTCAGGTAGCGAAAAACTGTTTTTT | CASSLVSGSEKLFF
TRBJ2-2 | TRBV24-1 | many | . | TGTGCCACCAGTGACGGGGGAAACACCGGGGAGCTGTTTTTT | CATSDGGNTGELFF
TRBJ2-1 | TRBV28 | . | TRBD2 | TGTGCCAGCAGACCACGGGGCGGGGGGGCCTACAATGAGCAGTTCTTC | CASRPRGGGAYNEQFF
TRBJ2-3 | TRBV12-3/TRBV12-4 | few | . | TGTGCCAGCAGTCCAATGATACTCAGCGCGAATTTT | CASSPMILSANF
TRBJ2-5 | TRBV5-1 | many | TRBD2 | TGCGCCAGCAGCTCGCTAGCGGGGGGCCCCGAAGAGACCCAGTACTTC | CASSSLAGGPEETQYF
TRBJ2-3 | TRBV7-2 | many | . | TGTGCCAGCAGCCCTCGCGTATCAGATACGCAGTATTTT | CASSPRVSDTQYF
TRBJ2-3 | TRBV7-2 | few | TRBD2 | TGTGCCAGCAGCCGAAGGACGGGGGGGGCAGATACGCAGTATTTT | CASSRRTGGADTQYF
TRBJ1-2 | TRBV7-9 | few | . | TGTGCCAGCAGCCCAGGGTTTGGCTACACCTTC | CASSPGFGYTF
TRBJ1-6 | TRBV6-6 | . | . | TGTGCCAGCAGAGACCGTAATTCACCCCTCCACTTT | CASRDRNSPLHF
TRBJ1-1 | TRBV5-1 | many | . | TGCGCCAGCAGCTTGGACGCAGGCGGAAGTGGAGCTTTCTTT | CASSLDAGGSGAFF
TRBJ1-1 | TRBV7-3 | . | TRBD1 | TGTGCCAGCAGCTCCGGGACAGCAGCCACTGAAGCTTTCTTT | CASSSGTAATEAFF
TRBJ1-1 | TRBV12-3/TRBV12-4 | few | TRBD1 | TGTGCCAGCAGTACAGGGGAGGGAACTGAAGCTTTCTTT | CASSTGEGTEAFF
TRBJ2-6 | TRBV7-2 | . | TRBD1 | TGTGCCAGCAGAAGGTATCGGGACAGATCTTATTCTGGGGCCAACGTCCTGACTTTC | CASRRYRDRSYSGANVLTF
TRBJ2-1 | TRBV6-1 | . | . | TGTGCCAGCAGGACAGGTCCTAAATCATACAATGAGCAGTTCTTC | CASRTGPKSYNEQFF
TRBJ2-3 | TRBV24-1 | few | . | TGTGCCACCAGTGACAACAGGGGAGGTACAGATACGCAGTATTTT | CATSDNRGGTDTQYF
TRBJ1-1 | TRBV7-2 | large | TRBD1 | TGTGCCAGCAGCTACCGACAGGGCACTGAAGCTTTCTTT | CASSYRQGTEAFF
TRBJ2-2 | TRBV12-3/TRBV12-4 | few | . | TGTGCCAGCAGTTCCCCCTTTATCGGGGAGCTGTTTTTT | CASSSPFIGELFF
TRBJ2-7 | TRBV19 | few | TRBD1 | TGTGCCAGATCCTTCCGGGACAGGGCATACGAGCAGTACTTC | CARSFRDRAYEQYF
TRBJ2-3 | TRBV18 | few | . | TGTGCCAGCTCACCATCCCAGACAGATACGCAGTATTTT | CASSPSQTDTQYF
TRBJ1-6 | TRBV20-1 | . | TRBD1 | TGCAGTGCTAGAAAGCCGGGACAGGTGTATAATTCACCCCTCCACTTT | CSARKPGQVYNSPLHF